These 12 T cell receptor beta chains were all obtained from the same sample, sequenced in a study of control samples from healthy donors and cancer patients. The repertoire was sequenced with immunoSEQ multiplex PCR; TCRdb's copy has only in-frame clones and lacks some. The sample lists roughly 89,000 clones; around 91% were seen once. Sequenced input: blood. These TCRs come from a man aged 50 or older in good health.

The rearrangement links TRBV24-1 to TRBJ1-5; perhaps TRBD1 as D (5 bases). CDR1 is KGHDR and CDR2 is SFDVKD in the germline V gene. The CDR3 totals 14 residues. V shed 5 bases and J shed 5 bases, with 12 bases lying between them. This CDR3 reads CATSGGGTHQPQHF. CDR3 bases: TGTGCCACCAGTGGGGGGGGTACGCATCAGCCCCAGCATTTT.

V gene TRBV11-2 combines with J gene TRBJ2-3; D ambiguous. The CDR3 consists of 12 residues. The germline V and J ends were trimmed by 4 bases and 6 bases, with 8 bases remaining between them. The germline V gene encodes CDR1 SGHAT and CDR2 FQNNGV. The CDR3 protein is CASSYSRDTQYF. In DNA form, the CDR3 reads TGTGCCAGCAGCTATTCTCGGGATACGCAGTATTTT.

This sequence joins TRBV27 and TRBJ1-5; 7 bases align to TRBD1. The CDR3 extends over 16 amino acids. Germline V gene sequence: CDR1 MNHEY, CDR2 SMNVEV (reference sequence). V lost 5 bases to trimming and J lost 3 bases; unmatched junction nucleotides: 10. The CDR3 is CASSPSRGDSNQPQHF. Here the CDR3 DNA reads TGTGCCAGCAGTCCGAGCAGGGGGGATTCCAATCAGCCCCAGCATTTT.

The chain employs TRBV5-8 and TRBJ1-2; TRBD1 is a possible D gene (6 bases). The ends were cut back, 4 bases at V and 4 bases at J, with 11 bases in the middle. CDR3 length: 13 residues. CDR1 and CDR2 from the germline V gene are SGHTS and YDEGEE. The CDR3 sequence: CASSPWDIYGYTF. In DNA form, the CDR3 reads TGTGCCAGCAGCCCGTGGGACATCTATGGCTACACCTTC.

The chain is built from TRBV7-9 and TRBJ1-2; D remains ambiguous. This CDR3 is 15 amino acids long. The V end lost 5 bases, the J end lost 2 bases, and 15 bases lay between the germline ends. CDR1 and CDR2 from the germline V gene are SEHNR and FQNEAQ (reference sequence). DNA for the CDR3: TGTGCCAGCAGCCCCGGCCGAGCTCTCAACTATGGCTACACCTTC. This translates into CASSPGRALNYGYTF.

This clone was picked up one time. The CDR3 loop is CASSLATAEAFF. The CDR3 DNA is TGTGCCAGCAGCTTGGCTACGGCTGAAGCTTTCTTT. The chain joins TRBV5-6 to TRBJ1-1, with unresolved D. Trimming cost V 0 bases and J 6 bases, with 6 bases left between them. The CDR3 totals 12 residues. Germline V gene lookup returns CDR1 SGHDT and CDR2 YYEEEE.

The rearrangement uses TRBV7-2 and TRBJ2-4; D is unclear. Germline loops: CDR1 SGHTA, CDR2 FQGNSA. The V gene lost 4 bases and the J gene lost 2 bases, with 3 bases spanning the gap. CDR3 length: 12 residues. The DNA of the CDR3 is TGTGCCAGCAGCTCCACCAAAAACATTCAGTACTTC. It is translated as CASSSTKNIQYF.

Points on this clone: At the DNA level, this CDR3 is encoded by other sequences in the same sample as well. The chain has TRBV5-1 and TRBJ1-6, with a weak D call TRBD1 (5 bases). Trimming shortened V by 2 bases and J by 9 bases, and 12 bases separated the two germline ends. In germline, CDR1 is SGHRS, CDR2 YFSETQ. This CDR3 is 14 amino acids long. The CDR3 loop is CASSLGQGSSPLHF. DNA for the CDR3: TGCGCCAGCAGCTTAGGTCAGGGATCTTCACCCCTCCACTTT.

The chain carries TRBV7-9 and TRBJ1-3; D not resolved. The CDR3 consists of 15 residues. Trimming removed 5 bases from V and 4 bases from J, with 15 bases in between. The germline V gene encodes CDR1 SEHNR and CDR2 FQNEAQ (reference sequence). CDR3 sequence: CASSRNNLTGNTIYF. CDR3 nucleotides: TGTGCCAGCAGCAGGAACAACCTAACGGGAAACACCATATATTTT.

V and J are TRBV14 and TRBJ2-3; tentatively, D is TRBD1 (7 bases). CDR3 length: 15 amino acids. The ends were cut back, 1 base at V and 3 bases at J, with 11 bases in the middle. CDR1 and CDR2 from the germline V gene are SGHDN and FVKESK. CDR3 region: CASSQAPGGTDTQYF. CDR3 DNA: TGTGCCAGCAGCCAAGCGCCAGGGGGGACAGATACGCAGTATTTT. Complete variable domain (other parts from reference TRBV14 and TRBJ2-3): EAGVTQFPSHSVIEKGQTVTLRCDPISGHDNLYWYRRVMGKEIKFLLHFVKESKQDESGMPNNRFLAERTGGTYSTLKVQPAELEDSGVYFCASSQAPGGTDTQYFGPGTRLTVL.

CDR3 region: CASSGDSSWDGYTF. In nucleotides, the CDR3 is TGTGCCAGCTCAGGGGACTCCTCTTGGGATGGCTACACCTTC. V usage is TRBV18 and J usage is TRBJ1-2; D is perhaps TRBD1 (5 bases). The V gene lost 5 bases and the J gene lost 6 bases, with 16 bases spanning the gap. The CDR3 length is 14 residues. The V gene's germline CDR1 is KGHSH and CDR2 LQKENI.

The rearrangement uses TRBV29-1 and TRBJ1-1; D ambiguous. Germline V gene data show CDR1 as SQVTM and CDR2 as ANQGSEA. V gave up 4 bases and J gave up 11 bases, with 17 bases separating them. This CDR3 spans 12 amino acids. CDR3 in amino acids: CSVGNTWSDAFF. CDR3 bases: TGCAGCGTTGGAAACACGTGGTCGGACGCTTTCTTT.